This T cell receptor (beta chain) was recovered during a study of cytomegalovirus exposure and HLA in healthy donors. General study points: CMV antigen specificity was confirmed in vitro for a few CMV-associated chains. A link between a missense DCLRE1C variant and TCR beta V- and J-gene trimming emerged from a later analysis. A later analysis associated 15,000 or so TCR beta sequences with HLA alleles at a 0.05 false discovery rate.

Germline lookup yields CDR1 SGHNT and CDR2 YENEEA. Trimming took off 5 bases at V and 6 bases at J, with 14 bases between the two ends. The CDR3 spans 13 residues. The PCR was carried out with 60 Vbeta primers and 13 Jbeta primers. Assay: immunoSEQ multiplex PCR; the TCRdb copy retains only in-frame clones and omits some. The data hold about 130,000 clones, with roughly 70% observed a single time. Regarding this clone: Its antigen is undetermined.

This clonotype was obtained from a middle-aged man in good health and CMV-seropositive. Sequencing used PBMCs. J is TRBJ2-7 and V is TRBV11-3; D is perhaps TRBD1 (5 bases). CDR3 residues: CASSQGRASEQYF. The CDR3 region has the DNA TGTGCCAGCAGCCAAGGCAGGGCCAGCGAGCAGTACTTC.